The clone carrying this T cell receptor (beta chain) has ten or more counts. Antigen specificity is unknown. Time point reported: newly diagnosed GD, antithyroid drugs for less than 3 months. The TCR library used RNA extracted from PBMCs. This entry is derived from a study of regulatory T cells in long-lasting Graves disease. The germline CDR1 and CDR2 sequences are SGHTA and FQGNSA. Trimming took 5 bases from V and 5 from J, leaving 20 bases between them. The CDR3 length is 16 residues. The study's findings and limits: Peripheral blood alone, not thyroid tissue, underwent study. Persistent-disease Graves' patients showed less TCR diversity than new cases.

Relying on iRepertoire HTBI primers and Arm-PCR of CDR3 regions, the team built TCR beta libraries. TCRdb fed the multiplex PCR reads into MiXCR, producing one record per CDR3 protein. The table has around 500,000 distinct CDR3 sequences, about 15% seen once. The sample was also linked to a second study, of T cells in Graves' hyperthyroidism and ophthalmopathy. From that second work: HTBI primers were employed in a first-round RT-PCR of the TCR CDR3. The model foresaw ophthalmopathy a median about 6.5 months prior to onset.

The sample in question was peripheral blood mononuclear cells (PBMCs), obtained at new diagnosis, from a patient treated with antithyroid drugs. The chain carries TRBV7-2 and TRBJ2-3, with D maybe TRBD1 (7 bases). The clonotype was recovered from a middle-aged woman with Graves disease. CDR3 in amino acids: CASSPPETGRRDTQYF. Here the CDR3 DNA reads TGTGCCAGCAGCCCCCCAGAGACAGGGAGGAGAGATACGCAGTATTTT.